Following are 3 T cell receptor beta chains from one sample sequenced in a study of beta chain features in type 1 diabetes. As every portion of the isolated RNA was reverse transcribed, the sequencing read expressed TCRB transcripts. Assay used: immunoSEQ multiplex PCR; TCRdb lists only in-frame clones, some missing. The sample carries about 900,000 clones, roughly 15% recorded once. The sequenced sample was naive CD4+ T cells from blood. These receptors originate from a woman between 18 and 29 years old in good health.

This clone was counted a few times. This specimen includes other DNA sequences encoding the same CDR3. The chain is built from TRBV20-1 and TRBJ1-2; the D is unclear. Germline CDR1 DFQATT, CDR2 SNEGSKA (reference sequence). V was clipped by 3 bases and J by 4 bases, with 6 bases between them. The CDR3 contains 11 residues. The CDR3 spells CSASRGYGYTF. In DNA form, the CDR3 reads TGCAGTGCTAGCCGTGGCTATGGCTACACCTTC.

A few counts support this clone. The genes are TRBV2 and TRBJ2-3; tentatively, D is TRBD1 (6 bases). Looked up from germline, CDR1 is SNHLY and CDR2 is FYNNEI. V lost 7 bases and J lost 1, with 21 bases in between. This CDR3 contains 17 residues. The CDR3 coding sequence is TGTGCCAGCACTACCTGGGGGCTAGCCGTAGGCACAGATACGCAGTATTTT. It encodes CASTTWGLAVGTDTQYF.

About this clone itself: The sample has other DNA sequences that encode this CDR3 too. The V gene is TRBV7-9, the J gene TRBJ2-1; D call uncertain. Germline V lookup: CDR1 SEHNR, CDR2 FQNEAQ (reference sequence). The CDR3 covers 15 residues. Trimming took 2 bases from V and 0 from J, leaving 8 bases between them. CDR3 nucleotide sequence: TGTGCCAGCAGCTTACTGGGAAGCTCCTACAATGAGCAGTTCTTC. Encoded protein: CASSLLGSSYNEQFF.